This T cell receptor (beta chain) was observed in a study of blood T cell repertoires in COVID-19 (dated by TCRdb to 2020 to 2021). About the investigation overall: The collaborator samples originated in the United States, Italy and Spain and spanned the acute and convalescent phases of COVID-19. The prospective study material was composed of cDNA or gDNA derived from T cells, B-cell-depleted T cells, or PBMCs. The dataset comprised deeply sampled blood TCRbeta repertoires from subjects exposed to, actively infected with, or recovered from COVID-19. A freely available public database, intended as a resource for researchers studying the immune response to SARS-CoV-2, is where the repertoires were released. Samples came from the ongoing ImmuneRACE study (first 160 participants) plus 1,254 subjects from 6 global collaborators. Sample metadata almost always included a de-identified subject ID, COVID-19 status, age in years and sex. HLA class I and class II types, where available, came from metadata supplied by the sample provider rather than from assay-based typing. Overall study outcomes, separate from this receptor: The amount of clinical and demographic metadata varied by source and participant and was provided uncurated.

Each collaborating institution followed its own protocols to collect whole blood in K2EDTA tubes. For TCRbeta analysis, collaborators shipped samples in one of three forms: frozen whole blood, isolated PBMCs, or DNA extracted from either of those sample types. With regard to this clone: Which antigen it targets is not known. Base qualities are not recorded, but no much larger clone differs from it by a single base.

V is reduced by 4 bases and J by 4 bases, leaving a spacing of 13 bases between them. The germline V gene (reference sequence) specifies LGHDT as CDR1 and YNNKEL as CDR2. The CDR3, from cysteine to phenylalanine, totals 14 residues. Only the CDR3 DNA stays, 42 bases, in frame from base 1. TCRbeta CDR3 regions were amplified from genomic DNA by means of the immunoSEQ Assay, a bias-controlled multiplex PCR. On the authors' methods: The number of nucleated cells in each sample was estimated by amplification of reference gene primers within the assay. To quantify the absolute abundance of each unique TCRbeta CDR3 rearrangement, sequence reads were collapsed and filtered. For each sample, productive Simpson clonality was calculated as the square root of Simpson's diversity index across productive rearrangements. The clones in this table, taken by TCRdb from immuneACCESS, are in-frame only. Not every clone is retained; where verified, under half of the shortfall comes from an unresolved V gene, and the cause of the rest is unknown. That table furnishes V, J and clone size, whereas the DNA furnished D and trimming. The sample table lists 80,000 or so clones, approximately 89% of them with a count of one. Less than 2.5% of the sample lies in the top ten.

The sequenced sample consisted of peripheral blood. The sequence links TRBV3-1 (or the pseudogene TRBV3-2) to TRBJ1-2; no D segment can be confidently identified. This receptor was obtained from a man between 50 and 59 years old with acute or convalescent COVID-19. CDR3 sequence: CASSPQAFLYGYTF. The sequenced DNA: TGTGCCAGCAGCCCTCAGGCCTTTCTCTATGGCTACACCTTC.